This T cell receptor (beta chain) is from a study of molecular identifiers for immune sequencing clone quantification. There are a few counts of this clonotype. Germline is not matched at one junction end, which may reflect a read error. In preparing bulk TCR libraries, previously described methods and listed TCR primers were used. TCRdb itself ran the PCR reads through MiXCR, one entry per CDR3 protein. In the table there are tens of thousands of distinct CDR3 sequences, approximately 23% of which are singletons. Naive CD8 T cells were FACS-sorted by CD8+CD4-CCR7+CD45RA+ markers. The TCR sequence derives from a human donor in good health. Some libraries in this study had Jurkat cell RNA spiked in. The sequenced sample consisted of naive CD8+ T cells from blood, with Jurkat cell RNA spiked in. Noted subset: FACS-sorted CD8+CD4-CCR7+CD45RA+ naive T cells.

Here the CDR3 DNA reads TGTGCCAGCTCTAGACAGGGCCTTCACTCTGGGGCCAACGTCCTGGCTTTC. As protein: CASSRQGLHSGANVLAF. The rearrangement uses TRBV28 and TRBJ2-6; 7 bases line up with TRBD1. CDR1 is MDHEN, CDR2 SYDVKM, per germline. CDR3 length: 17 amino acids.